This TCR beta chain came from a study of blood T cell repertoires in COVID-19. Study in general: The United States, Italy and Spain supplied acute and convalescent COVID-19 samples. T cells, B-cell-depleted T cells, or PBMCs provided the cDNA or gDNA that served as material.

Original methodology: Reference gene primer amplification gave estimated nucleated cell counts. The method was immunoSEQ multiplex PCR; TCRdb's version includes in-frame clones alone and lacks a portion of them. V and J calls plus clone size are reproduced from that table; the DNA served to infer D and trimming. The sample lists around 300,000 clones, about 80% occurring once. V lost 6 bases and J 2 bases, leaving 14 bases between the germline ends. The germline V gene encodes CDR1 MDHEN and CDR2 SYDVKM. The CDR3 contains 15 residues. The TCR originated in a woman aged 50 to 60 who had recovered from COVID-19. Material for sequencing was peripheral blood. The chain links TRBV28 to TRBJ2-1, with D possibly matching TRBD2 (6 bases). The CDR3 is CASRTHGSPYNEQFF. The CDR3 region has the DNA TGTGCCAGCAGAACTCACGGGAGTCCCTACAATGAGCAGTTCTTC. Drawing the rest from reference TRBV28 and TRBJ2-1, the complete variable domain is DVKVTQSSRYLVKRTGEKVFLECVQDMDHENMFWYRQDPGLGLRLIYFSYDVKMKEKGDIPEGYSVSREKKERFSLILESASTNQTSMYLCASRTHGSPYNEQFFGPGTRLTVL.